Presented here are 20 T cell receptor beta chains from one specimen sequenced in a study of blood T cell repertoires in COVID-19. Sequencing was performed with immunoSEQ multiplex PCR; in TCRdb, only in-frame clones are kept and a portion is missing. The sample includes under 200,000 clones, about 88% of them seen just once. Sequenced material: PBMCs or T cells enriched from blood (not recorded which). The receptors here all came from a woman aged 45-65 years who had recovered from COVID-19.

In its sample, this clone was seen once. This chain links TRBV5-5 with TRBJ2-1; TRBD1 aligns across 8 bases. The length of the CDR3 is 15 residues. After removal of 6 bases from V and 4 bases from J, the junction contained 9 bases not matched to a gene. Germline V gene data show CDR1 as SGHKS and CDR2 as YYEKEE (reference sequence). The DNA for the CDR3 is TGTGCCAGCACCCGGACGGACAGGGTTTACAATGAGCAGTTCTTC. Its protein product is CASTRTDRVYNEQFF.

The chain is built from TRBV5-1 and TRBJ1-4; 9 bases align to TRBD1. CDR1 SGHRS and CDR2 YFSETQ come from the germline V gene. The CDR3 has 15 amino acids. J was trimmed by 6 bases and V by 4 bases; bases with no gene match: 7. The CDR3 spells CASSTSDRGDEKLFF. CDR3 bases: TGCGCCAGCAGCACCTCAGACAGGGGGGATGAAAAACTGTTTTTT.

The chain has TRBV15 and TRBJ1-4; D not certain. The V and J ends lost 6 bases and 8 bases respectively, with 7 bases between them. Germline V CDR1 and CDR2: LNHNV, YYDKDF (reference sequence). CDR3 length: 11 amino acids. As DNA, the CDR3 is TGTGCCACCAGGGGCTACGAAAAACTGTTTTTT. Amino acid sequence: CATRGYEKLFF.

The J gene is TRBJ2-6, the V gene TRBV4-2; TRBD2 might be the D (6 bases). Trimming removed 1 base at V and 0 bases at J, with 22 bases between. Per germline, CDR1 LGHNA and CDR2 YNFKEQ. This CDR3 comprises 21 residues. CDR3 loop: CASSQAPPAGSGNSGANVLTF. CDR3 sequence (DNA): TGTGCCAGCAGCCAAGCCCCCCCCGCGGGTAGCGGAAACTCTGGGGCCAACGTCCTGACTTTC.

The chain has TRBV11-2 and TRBJ2-1; D not certain. CDR1 is SGHAT, CDR2 FQNNGV, per germline. V was cut by 5 bases and J by 9 bases, with 8 bases left in between. This CDR3 comprises 11 residues. The CDR3 spells CASSPEFEQFF. The CDR3 DNA is TGTGCCAGCAGCCCCGAGTTTGAGCAGTTCTTC.

The chain combines TRBV5-4 with TRBJ1-3; tentative D call: TRBD1 (6 bases). Germline V gene data show CDR1 as SGHNT and CDR2 as YYREEE (reference sequence). Trimming removed 4 bases from V and 5 bases from J, with 16 bases in between. The CDR3 consists of 15 residues. CDR3 loop: CASSPDRGTRNTIYF. DNA for the CDR3: TGTGCCAGCAGCCCGGACAGAGGGACGCGAAACACCATATATTTT.

V is TRBV3-1 (or the pseudogene TRBV3-2) and J is TRBJ1-4; D is possibly TRBD1 (5 bases). V was pared by 5 bases and J by 5 bases, with 9 bases between. The CDR3 is 13 amino acids. Germline CDR1 reads LGHDT; CDR2 reads YNNKEL (reference sequence). DNA for the CDR3: TGTGCCAGCAGCGGGACTGAGAATGAAAAACTGTTTTTT. It is translated as CASSGTENEKLFF.

The rearrangement uses TRBV27 and TRBJ2-1; D is possibly TRBD2 (5 bases). V was clipped by 2 bases and J by 5 bases, with 19 bases between them. The CDR3 loop spans 17 amino acids. Germline-derived CDR1 and CDR2 are MNHEY and SMNVEV (reference sequence). CDR3 bases: TGTGCCAGCAGTTTAAATGGCGGGCGACCCCCTGACAATGAGCAGTTCTTC. This translates into CASSLNGGRPPDNEQFF.

The J gene is TRBJ2-3, the V gene TRBV27; no definite D call. The CDR3 is made up of 15 amino acids. V dropped 3 bases and J dropped 3 bases, with 13 bases sitting between them. The germline V gene has CDR1 MNHEY and CDR2 SMNVEV (reference sequence). In DNA form, the CDR3 reads TGTGCCAGCAGTTTTAACAGCCTGGTTACAGATACGCAGTATTTT. Its protein is CASSFNSLVTDTQYF.

The V and J genes are TRBV27 and TRBJ1-1; D uncertain. The CDR3 is 13 residues long. Germline V gene data show CDR1 as MNHEY and CDR2 as SMNVEV (reference sequence). V gave up 2 bases and J gave up 8 bases, with 12 bases separating them. This chain's CDR3 is CASSLEYQFEAFF. CDR3 nucleotide sequence: TGTGCCAGCAGTTTAGAGTACCAATTCGAAGCTTTCTTT.

The chain has TRBV6-2 or TRBV6-3 and TRBJ2-7, with 7 bases that match TRBD2. Germline V gives CDR1 MNHEY, CDR2 SVGEGT. This CDR3 contains 17 residues. V lost 6 bases to trimming and J lost 2 bases; unmatched junction nucleotides: 16. As DNA, the CDR3 is TGTGCCAGCAGCCCCACCATATGGGCGGGGGAGACCTACGAGCAGTACTTC. Residues: CASSPTIWAGETYEQYF.

This sequence joins TRBV4-1 and TRBJ2-3; D perhaps matches TRBD2 (6 bases). Trimming removed 0 bases from V and 1 base from J, with 11 bases in between. The CDR3 covers 16 residues. Per germline, CDR1 MGHRA and CDR2 YSYEKL. This CDR3 reads CASSQDTGVRTDTQYF. CDR3 DNA: TGCGCCAGCAGCCAAGATACGGGAGTCCGCACAGATACGCAGTATTTT.

This sequence joins TRBV19 and TRBJ1-3; a weak D match, TRBD1 (5 bases). The CDR3 is made up of 15 amino acids. Trimming removed 5 bases from V and 3 bases from J, with 14 bases in between. From germline, CDR1 is LNHDA and CDR2 SQIVND (reference sequence). CDR3 sequence: CASSARQFFGNTIYF. As DNA, the CDR3 is TGTGCCAGTAGTGCGCGACAGTTTTTTGGAAACACCATATATTTT.

V gene TRBV5-8 combines with J gene TRBJ1-1, with 9 bases matching TRBD1. Per the germline V gene, CDR1 is SGHTS and CDR2 is YDEGEE. The CDR3 contains 14 residues. After removal of 2 bases from V and 6 bases from J, the junction contained 5 bases not matched to a gene. The CDR3 sequence: CASSLQGASAEAFF. CDR3 nucleotide sequence: TGTGCCAGCAGCTTACAGGGGGCGAGCGCTGAAGCTTTCTTT. Full variable domain (missing parts from reference TRBV5-8 and TRBJ1-1): EAGVTQSPTHLIKTRGQQATLRCSPISGHTSVYWYQQALGLGLQFLLWYDEGEERNRGNFPPRFSGRQFPNYSSELNVNALELEDSALYLCASSLQGASAEAFFGQGTRLTVV.

The J gene is TRBJ1-2, the V gene TRBV27, with 8 bases that match TRBD1. This CDR3 comprises 15 residues. V trimming: 6 bases; J trimming: 2 bases; junction bases outside the gene matches: 8. Germline V CDR1 and CDR2: MNHEY, SMNVEV (reference sequence). The CDR3 is CASSYRQGMNYGYTF. CDR3 DNA sequence: TGTGCCAGCAGCTACCGACAGGGGATGAACTATGGCTACACCTTC.

The rearrangement joins TRBV7-5 to TRBJ1-2; no check of the table's D call, TRBD1, against the DNA was made. TRBV7-5 is marked as a pseudogene. The CDR3 totals 21 residues. For the CDR3, the DNA is TGTGCCACCACCGCGGGGGACAGGGCCCCAACCGACTCGATGACGGGGAATGGCTACACCTTC. Translating it yields CATTAGDRAPTDSMTGNGYTF.

This sequence joins TRBV18 and TRBJ1-6; a weak D match, TRBD1 (6 bases). The length of the CDR3 is 15 residues. Germline CDR1 reads KGHSH; CDR2 reads LQKENI. V was trimmed by 3 bases and J by 5 bases, leaving 11 bases between them. CDR3 nucleotide sequence: TGTGCCAGCTCACCTCTGGACAGCGATAATTCACCCCTCCACTTT. This codes for CASSPLDSDNSPLHF.

The sample holds a few counts of this clone. The chain links TRBV7-3 to TRBJ2-3; no definite D call. CDR1 is SGHTA and CDR2 is FQGTGA in the germline V gene. V was pared by 1 base and J by 0 bases, with 11 bases between. This CDR3 has 16 residues. The CDR3 reads CASSLNKARSTDTQYF. The CDR3 coding sequence is TGTGCCAGCAGCTTAAACAAAGCGCGGAGCACAGATACGCAGTATTTT. Together with reference TRBV7-3 and TRBJ2-3, the CDR3 gives the full variable domain: GAGVSQTPSNKVTEKGKYVELRCDPISGHTALYWYRQSLGQGPEFLIYFQGTGAADDSGLPNDRFFAVRPEGSVSTLKIQRTERGDSAVYLCASSLNKARSTDTQYFGPGTRLTVL.

The chain uses TRBV3-1 (or the pseudogene TRBV3-2) and TRBJ1-2, with TRBD1 as a possible D gene (5 bases). The CDR3 length is 15 residues. Deletions cut 2 bases from V and 0 bases from J, with 10 bases between. Germline V CDR1 and CDR2: LGHDT, YNNKEL (reference sequence). CDR3 sequence (DNA): TGTGCCAGCAGCCAACAGGCGGGGGCTAACTATGGCTACACCTTC. Translated: CASSQQAGANYGYTF.

The J gene is TRBJ1-2, the V gene TRBV15; D is unclear. Germline CDR1 reads LNHNV; CDR2 reads YYDKDF (reference sequence). V lost 3 bases to trimming and J lost 6 bases, with 8 bases between them. The CDR3 contains 12 residues. CDR3 in DNA: TGTGCCACCAGCAGCGGAACAGATGGCTACACCTTC. Protein sequence: CATSSGTDGYTF.